Listed here are 5 T cell receptor beta chains from one sample, sequenced in a study of CD8+ T cells in alopecia areata (dated by TCRdb to between 2018 and 2020). The sample's time point label is to be understood as: around 24 weeks on oral tofacitinib. The treatment or condition label corresponds to: oral pan-JAK inhibitor, 5-10 mg twice daily. The library was obtained by the immunoSEQ multiplex PCR assay. For TCR sequencing, RNA was extracted from every sample and reverse transcribed into cDNA to serve as template. Drawn from immuneACCESS, this table holds only the in-frame rearrangements with V and J called that TCRdb kept. Clones are partly lost; checked studies trace under half to an unresolved V gene and leave the rest unexplained. The table for this sample lists nearly 200,000 clones; roughly 64% of them were counted only once. 5.5% of the sample belongs to the ten largest clones. Specimen: CD4+ T cells sorted from blood, collected at week 24, from a patient treated with tofacitinib. The receptor source for this set is a human donor with alopecia areata.

The rearrangement joins TRBV7-2 to TRBJ2-3, with TRBD2 matching over 14 bases. V lost 5 bases, J lost 5 bases, and 9 bases stayed unmatched. The CDR3 is 17 residues long. Germline-derived CDR1 and CDR2 are SGHTA and FQGNSA. The CDR3 nucleotides are TGTGCCAGCAGCCCGGGGACTAGCGGGAGCTGGGGAGATACGCAGTATTTT. Protein sequence: CASSPGTSGSWGDTQYF.

This clone was observed a few times. The J gene is TRBJ1-2, the V gene TRBV11-2; D is perhaps TRBD1 (6 bases). The V and J ends lost 6 bases and 3 bases respectively, with 14 bases between them. Germline CDR1 reads SGHAT; CDR2 reads FQNNGV. The length of the CDR3 is 14 residues. The CDR3: CASRQGRRDYGYTF. The CDR3 bases are TGTGCCAGCAGGCAGGGGCGTCGAGACTATGGCTACACCTTC.

The V and J genes are TRBV7-2 and TRBJ1-2; no clear D gene. Germline-derived CDR1 and CDR2 are SGHTA and FQGNSA. This CDR3 is 12 amino acids long. V lost 3 bases and J lost 5, with 7 bases in between. The CDR3 is CASSLGIYGYTF. The CDR3 DNA reads as TGTGCCAGCAGCTTGGGGATTTATGGCTACACCTTC.

This chain links TRBV15 with TRBJ1-2; TRBD1 aligns across 7 bases. CDR1 and CDR2 (germline): LNHNV, YYDKDF (reference sequence). The CDR3 loop spans 13 amino acids. V gave up 5 bases and J gave up 6 bases; unmatched junction bases: 6. The CDR3 nucleotides read TGTGCCACCAGCTTAGACAGGGTAGATGGCTACACCTTC. It specifies CATSLDRVDGYTF.

CDR3 residues: CASSAVSEGTQYF. Here the CDR3 DNA reads TGTGCCAGCAGTGCTGTATCCGAGGGGACCCAGTACTTC. The chain uses TRBV2 and TRBJ2-5, with D possibly being TRBD2 (5 bases). Trimming cost V 4 bases and J 7 bases, with 13 bases left between them. The CDR3 loop spans 13 amino acids. The germline gives CDR1 SNHLY, CDR2 FYNNEI. The full variable domain, its missing parts supplied by reference TRBV2 and TRBJ2-5, is EPEVTQTPSHQVTQMGQEVILRCVPISNHLYFYWYRQILGQKVEFLVSFYNNEISEKSEIFDDQFSVERPDGSNFTLKIRSTKLEDSAMYFCASSAVSEGTQYFGPGTRLLVL.